Listed below are T cell receptor beta chains from one sample, sequenced in a study of T cell repertoires in cytomegalovirus infection. Each CDR3 protein gets one entry after TCRdb re-called the reads with MiXCR. The repertoire holds roughly 500,000 distinct CDR3 sequences, with roughly a third as singletons. No cognate antigen is known for these TCRs. The material sequenced was cultured PBMCs, taken from culture after CMV antigen stimulation. The origin of the receptors is a human donor in good health (CMV status not recorded). Some clones in this sample may be carry-over from other donors' samples. Both conserved end residues are part of each CDR3. The order of the fields is J gene, V gene, D gene, CDR3 protein. D genes are given only for firm matches.

j_gene: TRBJ1-2; v_gene: TRBV27; d_gene: NA; CDR3aa: CASVGAGSYGYTF
j_gene: TRBJ1-1; v_gene: TRBV7-2; d_gene: NA; CDR3aa: CASSLVSSGTEAFF
j_gene: TRBJ2-3; v_gene: TRBV20-1; d_gene: TRBD2; CDR3aa: CSAPHLTSGSTDTQYF
j_gene: TRBJ2-3; v_gene: TRBV7-2; d_gene: TRBD1; CDR3aa: CASSLTTRGTGPTSTQYF
j_gene: TRBJ2-5; v_gene: TRBV7-9; d_gene: TRBD2; CDR3aa: CASSLFTSGAGETQYF
j_gene: TRBJ2-7; v_gene: TRBV12-3/TRBV12-4; d_gene: TRBD1; CDR3aa: CASTPGTANEQYF
j_gene: TRBJ2-2; v_gene: TRBV6-5; d_gene: NA; CDR3aa: CASSPPRTGELFF
j_gene: TRBJ1-4; v_gene: TRBV7-6; d_gene: NA; CDR3aa: CASSPRQDEKLFF
j_gene: TRBJ2-7; v_gene: TRBV6-5; d_gene: TRBD2; CDR3aa: CASRTSGNIYEQYF
j_gene: TRBJ2-6; v_gene: TRBV19; d_gene: NA; CDR3aa: CASRSFDSSSGANVLTF
j_gene: TRBJ2-1; v_gene: TRBV10-3; d_gene: NA; CDR3aa: CAISPVHNEQFF
j_gene: TRBJ2-1; v_gene: TRBV4-2; d_gene: NA; CDR3aa: CASSQESGSYNEQFF
j_gene: TRBJ1-2; v_gene: TRBV4-1; d_gene: NA; CDR3aa: CASSPRFRGGYTF
j_gene: TRBJ2-5; v_gene: TRBV4-1; d_gene: NA; CDR3aa: CASSQRGGTAETQYF
j_gene: TRBJ2-2; v_gene: TRBV12-3/TRBV12-4; d_gene: NA; CDR3aa: CASSSVGATGELFF
j_gene: TRBJ2-3; v_gene: TRBV2; d_gene: TRBD1; CDR3aa: CASRDRGDTQYF
j_gene: TRBJ1-2; v_gene: TRBV12-3/TRBV12-4; d_gene: TRBD1; CDR3aa: CASSPDGQGPYGYTF
j_gene: TRBJ2-7; v_gene: TRBV4-2; d_gene: TRBD2; CDR3aa: CASSPGTSPYEQYF
j_gene: TRBJ1-6; v_gene: TRBV7-2; d_gene: NA; CDR3aa: CASSNLNSPLHF
j_gene: TRBJ2-3; v_gene: TRBV20-1; d_gene: TRBD2; CDR3aa: CSARKPGLGARYTQYF
j_gene: TRBJ2-2; v_gene: TRBV11-2; d_gene: NA; CDR3aa: CAGQETNTGELFF
j_gene: TRBJ2-3; v_gene: TRBV7-2; d_gene: NA; CDR3aa: CASSLFRRDLITDTQYF
j_gene: TRBJ2-1; v_gene: TRBV20-1; d_gene: TRBD2; CDR3aa: CSAIGAVAGVWNEQFF
j_gene: TRBJ1-1; v_gene: TRBV7-9; d_gene: NA; CDR3aa: CASSLSRLKGSMNTEAFF
j_gene: TRBJ1-1; v_gene: TRBV12-3/TRBV12-4; d_gene: NA; CDR3aa: CASRPGGMNTEAFF
j_gene: TRBJ2-5; v_gene: TRBV6-1; d_gene: TRBD2; CDR3aa: CASSPRGDSGRPQETQYF
j_gene: TRBJ1-2; v_gene: TRBV29-1; d_gene: NA; CDR3aa: CSVESTYGYTF
j_gene: TRBJ2-5; v_gene: TRBV6-2/TRBV6-3; d_gene: NA; CDR3aa: CASSFGQRETQYF
j_gene: TRBJ2-1; v_gene: TRBV6-8; d_gene: NA; CDR3aa: CASSILSRSSYNEQFF
j_gene: TRBJ2-3; v_gene: TRBV20-1; d_gene: TRBD2; CDR3aa: CSAPVVAGGSDTQYF
j_gene: TRBJ2-2; v_gene: TRBV7-2; d_gene: NA; CDR3aa: CASSSRHVAGELFF
j_gene: TRBJ1-5; v_gene: TRBV27; d_gene: TRBD1; CDR3aa: CASSKGQFNQPQHF
j_gene: TRBJ2-1; v_gene: TRBV27; d_gene: TRBD2; CDR3aa: CASSLFFSREGLLRNEQFF
j_gene: TRBJ2-5; v_gene: TRBV11-2; d_gene: NA; CDR3aa: CASSYPGRTPQETQYF
j_gene: TRBJ1-5; v_gene: TRBV7-9; d_gene: NA; CDR3aa: CASSLGAGANQPQHF
j_gene: TRBJ2-3; v_gene: TRBV7-9; d_gene: NA; CDR3aa: CASSPYADTQYF
j_gene: TRBJ2-3; v_gene: TRBV7-2; d_gene: TRBD2; CDR3aa: CASTLGGPGDTQYF
j_gene: TRBJ1-5; v_gene: TRBV7-2; d_gene: NA; CDR3aa: CASSLAQGQPQHF
j_gene: TRBJ2-2; v_gene: TRBV27; d_gene: TRBD2; CDR3aa: CASSSRPTSGTTGELFF
j_gene: TRBJ1-2; v_gene: TRBV28; d_gene: NA; CDR3aa: CASSLGQAGKGYTF
j_gene: TRBJ1-2; v_gene: TRBV7-6; d_gene: NA; CDR3aa: CASSLVPGADYGYTF
j_gene: TRBJ1-3; v_gene: TRBV6-5; d_gene: NA; CDR3aa: CASSSATFSGNTIYF
j_gene: TRBJ2-1; v_gene: TRBV4-1; d_gene: NA; CDR3aa: CASSQDSGYSYNEQFF
j_gene: TRBJ2-5; v_gene: TRBV19; d_gene: TRBD2; CDR3aa: CASSIGTSGRPFQETQYF
j_gene: TRBJ2-2; v_gene: TRBV6-5; d_gene: NA; CDR3aa: CASSYGGTNTGELFF
j_gene: TRBJ1-5; v_gene: TRBV6-2/TRBV6-3; d_gene: TRBD1; CDR3aa: CASRRDRRRQPQHF
j_gene: TRBJ2-2; v_gene: TRBV9; d_gene: NA; CDR3aa: CASSVWGEGELFF